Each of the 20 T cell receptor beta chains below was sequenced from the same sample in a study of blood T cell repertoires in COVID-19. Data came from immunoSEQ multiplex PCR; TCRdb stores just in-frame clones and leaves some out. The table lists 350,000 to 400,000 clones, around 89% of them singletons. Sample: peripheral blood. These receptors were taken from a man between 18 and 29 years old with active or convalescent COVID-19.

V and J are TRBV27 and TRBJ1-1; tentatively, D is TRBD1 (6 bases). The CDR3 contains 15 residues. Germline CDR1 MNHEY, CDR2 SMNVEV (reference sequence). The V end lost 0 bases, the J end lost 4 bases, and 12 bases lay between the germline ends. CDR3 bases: TGTGCCAGCAGTTTATCGGGAGGGGGGAGCACTGAAGCTTTCTTT. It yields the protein CASSLSGGGSTEAFF.

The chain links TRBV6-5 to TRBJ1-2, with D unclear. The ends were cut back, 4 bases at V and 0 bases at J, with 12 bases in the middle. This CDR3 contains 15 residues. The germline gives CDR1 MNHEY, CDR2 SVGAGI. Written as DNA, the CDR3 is TGTGCCAGCAGTTCTCCCGGGAAGTCTAACTATGGCTACACCTTC. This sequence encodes CASSSPGKSNYGYTF.

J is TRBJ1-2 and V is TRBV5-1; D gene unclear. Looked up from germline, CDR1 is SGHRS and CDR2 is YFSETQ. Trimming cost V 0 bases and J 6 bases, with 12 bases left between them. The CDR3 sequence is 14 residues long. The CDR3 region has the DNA TGCGCCAGCAGCTTGGGCCCATGGGAGGATGGCTACACCTTC. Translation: CASSLGPWEDGYTF.

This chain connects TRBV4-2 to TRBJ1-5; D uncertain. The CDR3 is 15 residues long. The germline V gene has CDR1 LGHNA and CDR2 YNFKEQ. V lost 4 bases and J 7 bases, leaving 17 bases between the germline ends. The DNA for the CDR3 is TGTGCCAGCAGCCGCCTAGGTCCGGGTCCCCAGCCCCAGCATTTT. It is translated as CASSRLGPGPQPQHF.

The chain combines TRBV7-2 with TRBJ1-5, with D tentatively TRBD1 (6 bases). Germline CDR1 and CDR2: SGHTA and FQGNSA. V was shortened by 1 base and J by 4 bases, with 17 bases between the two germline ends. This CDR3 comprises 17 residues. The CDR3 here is CASSLGIPGHPNQPQHF. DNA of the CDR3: TGTGCCAGCAGCTTAGGGATCCCGGGACATCCGAATCAGCCCCAGCATTTT. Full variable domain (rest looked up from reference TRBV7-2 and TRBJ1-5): GAGVSQSPSNKVTEKGKDVELRCDPISGHTALYWYRQSLGQGLEFLIYFQGNSAPDKSGLPSDRFSAERTGGSVSTLTIQRTQQEDSAVYLCASSLGIPGHPNQPQHFGDGTRLSIL.

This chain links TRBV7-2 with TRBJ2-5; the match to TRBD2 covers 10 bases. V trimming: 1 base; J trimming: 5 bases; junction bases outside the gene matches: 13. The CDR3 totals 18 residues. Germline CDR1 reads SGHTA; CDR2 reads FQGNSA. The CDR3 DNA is TGTGCCAGCAGCTTAGTCGGGTCTAGCGGGGGAAGGGGGGAGACCCAGTACTTC. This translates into CASSLVGSSGGRGETQYF. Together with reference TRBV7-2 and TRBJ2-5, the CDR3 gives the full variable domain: GAGVSQSPSNKVTEKGKDVELRCDPISGHTALYWYRQSLGQGLEFLIYFQGNSAPDKSGLPSDRFSAERTGGSVSTLTIQRTQQEDSAVYLCASSLVGSSGGRGETQYFGPGTRLLVL.

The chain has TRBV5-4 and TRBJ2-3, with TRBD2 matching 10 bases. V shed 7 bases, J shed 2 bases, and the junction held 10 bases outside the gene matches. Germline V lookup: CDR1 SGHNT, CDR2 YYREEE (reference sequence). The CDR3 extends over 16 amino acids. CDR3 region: CASAILAGAHTDTQYF. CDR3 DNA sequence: TGTGCCAGCGCTATCCTAGCGGGAGCCCACACAGATACGCAGTATTTT.

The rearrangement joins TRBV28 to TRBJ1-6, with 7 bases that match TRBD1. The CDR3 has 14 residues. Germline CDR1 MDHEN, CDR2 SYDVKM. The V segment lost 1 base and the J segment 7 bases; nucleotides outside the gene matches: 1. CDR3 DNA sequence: TGTGCCAGCAGTTTATTGGGACAGAATTCACCCCTCCACTTT. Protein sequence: CASSLLGQNSPLHF. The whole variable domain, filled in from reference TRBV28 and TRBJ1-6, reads DVKVTQSSRYLVKRTGEKVFLECVQDMDHENMFWYRQDPGLGLRLIYFSYDVKMKEKGDIPEGYSVSREKKERFSLILESASTNQTSMYLCASSLLGQNSPLHFGNGTRLTVT.

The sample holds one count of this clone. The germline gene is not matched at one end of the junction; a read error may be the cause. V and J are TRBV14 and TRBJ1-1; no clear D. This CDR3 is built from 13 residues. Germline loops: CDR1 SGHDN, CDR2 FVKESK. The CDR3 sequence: CASSQDRLGRVYF. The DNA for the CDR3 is TGTGCCAGCAGCCAAGATCGGTTGGGGAGAGTCTACTTT. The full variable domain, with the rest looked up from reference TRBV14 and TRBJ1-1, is EAGVTQFPSHSVIEKGQTVTLRCDPISGHDNLYWYRRVMGKEIKFLLHFVKESKQDESGMPNNRFLAERTGGTYSTLKVQPAELEDSGVYFCASSQDRLGRVYFGQGTRLTVV.

CDR3 sequence reads: CASSRDGTGYNQPQHF. CDR3 coding DNA: TGCGCCAGCAGCCGTGACGGGACAGGGTATAATCAGCCCCAGCATTTT. This sequence joins TRBV5-1 and TRBJ1-5; 9 nucleotides match TRBD1. The germline gives CDR1 SGHRS, CDR2 YFSETQ. The CDR3 length is 16 residues. Trimming removed 4 bases from V and 4 bases from J; junction bases left unmatched: 9.

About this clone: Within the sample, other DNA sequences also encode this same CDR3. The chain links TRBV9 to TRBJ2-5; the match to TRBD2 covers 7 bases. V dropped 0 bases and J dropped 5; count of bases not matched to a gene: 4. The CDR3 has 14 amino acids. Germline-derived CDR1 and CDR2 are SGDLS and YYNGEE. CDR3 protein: CASSVEAGGETQYF. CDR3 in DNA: TGTGCCAGCAGCGTAGAGGCCGGGGGGGAGACCCAGTACTTC.

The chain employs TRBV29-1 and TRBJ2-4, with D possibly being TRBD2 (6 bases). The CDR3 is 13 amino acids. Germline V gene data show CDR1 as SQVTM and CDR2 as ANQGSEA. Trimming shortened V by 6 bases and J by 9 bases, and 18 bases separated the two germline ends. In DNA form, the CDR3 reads TGCAGCGTCGAGAACAGAGCCGGGGGCATTCAGTACTTC. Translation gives CSVENRAGGIQYF.

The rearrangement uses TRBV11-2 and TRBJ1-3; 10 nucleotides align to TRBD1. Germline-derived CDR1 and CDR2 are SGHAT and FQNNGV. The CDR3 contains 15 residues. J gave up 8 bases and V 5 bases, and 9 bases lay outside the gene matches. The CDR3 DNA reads TGTGCCAGCAGCGCCCGGGACAGGGGTGCGGACACCATATATTTT. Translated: CASSARDRGADTIYF.

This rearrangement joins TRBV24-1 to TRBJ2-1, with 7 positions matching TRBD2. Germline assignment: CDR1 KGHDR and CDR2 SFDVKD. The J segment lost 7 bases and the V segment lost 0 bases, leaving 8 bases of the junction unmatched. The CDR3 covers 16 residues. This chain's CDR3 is CATSDLRGRASNEQFF. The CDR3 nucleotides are TGTGCCACCAGTGATTTGAGAGGGAGGGCCTCAAATGAGCAGTTCTTC.

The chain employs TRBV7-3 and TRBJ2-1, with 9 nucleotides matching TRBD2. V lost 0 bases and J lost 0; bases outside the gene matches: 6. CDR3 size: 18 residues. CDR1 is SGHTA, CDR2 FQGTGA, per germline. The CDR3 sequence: CASSLTQTSGGSYNEQFF. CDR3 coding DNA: TGTGCCAGCAGCTTAACTCAGACTAGCGGAGGCTCCTACAATGAGCAGTTCTTC.

CDR3 coding DNA: TGTGCCAGCAGGCCGTCAGGGGGTGGGGTCACTGAAGCTTTCTTT. Translated: CASRPSGGGVTEAFF. The J gene is TRBJ1-1, the V gene TRBV6-5, with 7 bases lining up with TRBD1. The CDR3 has 15 amino acids. Trimming took 6 bases from V and 4 from J; bases not matched to a gene: 11. Germline CDR1 MNHEY, CDR2 SVGAGI.

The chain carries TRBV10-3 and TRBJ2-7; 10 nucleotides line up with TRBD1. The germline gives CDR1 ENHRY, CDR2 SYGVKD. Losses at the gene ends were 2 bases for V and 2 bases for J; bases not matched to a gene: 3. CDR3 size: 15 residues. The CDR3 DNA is TGTGCCATCAGTGAGCCGACAGGGGGCGCCTACGAGCAGTACTTC. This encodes CAISEPTGGAYEQYF.

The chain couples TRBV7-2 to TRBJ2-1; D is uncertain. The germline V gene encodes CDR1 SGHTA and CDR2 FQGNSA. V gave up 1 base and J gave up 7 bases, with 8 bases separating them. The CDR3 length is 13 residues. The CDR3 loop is CASSLGQWNEQFF. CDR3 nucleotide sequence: TGTGCCAGCAGCTTAGGGCAGTGGAATGAGCAGTTCTTC.

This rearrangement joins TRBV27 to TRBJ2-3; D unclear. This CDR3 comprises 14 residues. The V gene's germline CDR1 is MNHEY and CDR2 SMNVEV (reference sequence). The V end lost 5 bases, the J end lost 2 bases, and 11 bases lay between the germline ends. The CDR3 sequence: CASSGRRFTDTQYF. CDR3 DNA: TGTGCCAGCAGTGGCCGCCGCTTCACAGATACGCAGTATTTT.

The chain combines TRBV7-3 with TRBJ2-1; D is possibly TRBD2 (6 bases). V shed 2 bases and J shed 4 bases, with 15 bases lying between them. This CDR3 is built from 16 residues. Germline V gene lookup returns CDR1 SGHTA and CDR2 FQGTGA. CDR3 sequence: CASSLPPGGFYNEQFF. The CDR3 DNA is TGTGCCAGCAGCTTACCCCCCGGGGGATTTTACAATGAGCAGTTCTTC.